The present entry profiles one TCR beta chain with its context. The assay was immunoSEQ multiplex PCR, and TCRdb's table has in-frame clones only and misses some. The data contain over a million clones, roughly 96% of them singletons. This entry comes from a study of shared clonotypes between healthy human individuals. The length of the CDR3 is 15 residues. Germline CDR1 reads SGHTA; CDR2 reads FQGNSA. The V and J ends lost 4 bases and 5 bases respectively, with 14 bases between them. Source material: naive CD4+ T cells sorted from blood. As for subset: CD45RA+ positively selected. The sequence was obtained from a man younger than 40 in good health. This rearrangement joins TRBV7-2 to TRBJ2-2; perhaps TRBD2 as D (6 bases). This CDR3 is CASSWRDFRTGELFF. CDR3 bases: TGTGCCAGCAGCTGGCGGGACTTCAGGACCGGGGAGCTGTTTTTT.